A selection of T cell receptor beta chains follows, all from one sample in a study of cytomegalovirus exposure and HLA in healthy donors. Profiled with immunoSEQ multiplex PCR; TCRdb holds only in-frame clones, not every one. This sample has about 37,000 clones, with 74% found just once. Sample: PBMCs. These receptors originate from a young man in good health and CMV-seronegative. The CDR3 runs from the conserved cysteine through the conserved F or W. The D gene is left open where the match is weak. Clone size appears in some rows only: once, few, many, or a class for an expanded clone.

J gene,clone size,D gene,V gene,CDR3 DNA,CDR3 protein
TRBJ1-1,.,.,TRBV23-1,TGCGCCAGCGGTCGGCGGGGGGAGAACACTGAAGCTTTCTTT,CASGRRGENTEAFF
TRBJ2-5,.,.,TRBV7-6,TGTGCCAGCAGCTTATCCGGGGAGACCCAGTACTTC,CASSLSGETQYF
TRBJ2-5,.,TRBD1,TRBV7-3,TGTGCCAGCAGCCAGGGGGATTCCGGAGAGACCCAGTACTTC,CASSQGDSGETQYF
TRBJ1-6,.,.,TRBV5-6,TGTGCCAGCAGCTGGACAGAAGTCCATTCACCCCTCCACTTT,CASSWTEVHSPLHF
TRBJ1-4,.,.,TRBV29-1,TGCAGCGCTCAGACGGAGGGGCGTGAAAAACTGTTTTTT,CSAQTEGREKLFF
TRBJ1-2,.,.,TRBV28,TGTGCCAGCAGTTTAACAGGGAACAACTATGGCTACACCTTC,CASSLTGNNYGYTF
TRBJ2-7,.,TRBD1,TRBV27,TGTGCCAGCCGAAAGGACAGGGTAAGGGAGCAGTACTTC,CASRKDRVREQYF
TRBJ2-3,.,.,TRBV5-1,TGCGCCAGCAGCTTGCCGGGGACCGCTGGGGGGTCAGATACGCAGTATTTT,CASSLPGTAGGSDTQYF
TRBJ2-7,.,TRBD2,TRBV7-9,TGTGCCAGCAGCTCCCCACTAGCGGGAGGGCCCCACGAGCAGTACTTC,CASSSPLAGGPHEQYF
TRBJ2-5,.,TRBD2,TRBV5-1,TGCGCCAGCAGTCTAGCGGGAGGGCCGTGGGAGACCCAGTACTTC,CASSLAGGPWETQYF
TRBJ2-7,.,TRBD2,TRBV28,TGTGCCAGCAGTTTAGCTAGCGGGAGGGTCTACGAGCAGTACTTC,CASSLASGRVYEQYF
TRBJ2-1,.,TRBD2,TRBV19,TGTGCCAGTAGTTTGGCTAGCGGGAGCAATGAGCAGTTCTTC,CASSLASGSNEQFF
TRBJ2-5,.,TRBD1,TRBV6-6,TGTGCCAGCAGTTACCGACAGGGCCGGGAGACCCAGTACTTC,CASSYRQGRETQYF
TRBJ2-7,.,.,TRBV12-1,TGTGCCAGCAGCATGCGGGGGGCCCGTACCTACGAGCAGTACTTC,CASSMRGARTYEQYF
TRBJ2-2,few,TRBD2,TRBV4-1,TGCGCCAGCAGCCAAGTGGGGACTACTCGGCTCGGCGGGGAGCTGTTTTTT,CASSQVGTTRLGGELFF
TRBJ2-7,.,TRBD2,TRBV11-1,TGTGCCAGCAGCGCTACTGGGACTAGCGGGGACTACGAGCAGTACTTC,CASSATGTSGDYEQYF